The T cell receptor (beta chain) under discussion was sequenced for a study of blood T cell repertoires in COVID-19. The study recruited people aged roughly 18 to 95 years across some 23 US areas. Allocation to cohorts depended on clinical history reported by the participants. Authors' analysis steps: Estimation of nucleated cell counts relied on the amplification of reference gene primers. The method was immunoSEQ multiplex PCR; TCRdb's version includes in-frame clones alone and lacks a portion of them. That table supplies the V and J calls and clone size; D and trimming were determined from the DNA. The repertoire holds about 280,000 clones, with roughly 88% as singletons. Germline values: CDR1 LGHNT, CDR2 FRNRAP. J gave up 4 bases and V 0 bases, and 5 bases lay outside the gene matches. The CDR3 has 17 amino acids.

The sequence came from a woman in her 30s who had recovered from COVID-19. The material sequenced was PBMCs or T cells enriched from blood (not recorded which). This rearrangement joins TRBV12-5 to TRBJ2-2; the match to TRBD2 covers 10 bases. CDR3 region: CASGLVVSSGSTGELFF. The DNA of the CDR3 is TGTGCTAGTGGTTTGGTAGTGTCTAGCGGGAGCACCGGGGAGCTGTTTTTT.